These 3 T cell receptor beta chains originate from one sample sequenced in a study of blood T cell repertoires in COVID-19. Sequencing used immunoSEQ multiplex PCR; TCRdb keeps in-frame clones, though not all of them. The data show about 190,000 clones, with around 90% seen just once and 6% held by the top ten. Sequencing was performed on peripheral blood. Receptors originate from a man aged 40-49 years with active or convalescent COVID-19.

For this clone: Other DNA variants within this sample encode the same CDR3. CDR3 DNA: TGTGCCAGCAGCTTGTGGGGTCAGGGGGCGCGGGGCTACACCTTC. Protein sequence: CASSLWGQGARGYTF. The V gene is TRBV5-6, the J gene TRBJ1-2, with 8 bases fitting TRBD1. Germline CDR1 is SGHDT and CDR2 is YYEEEE. V lost 1 base to trimming and J lost 8 bases; unmatched junction nucleotides: 10. The CDR3 length is 15 residues.

The chain recombines TRBV5-1 with TRBJ2-2; TRBD1 aligns across 8 bases. Losses at the gene ends were 4 bases for V and 5 bases for J; bases not matched to a gene: 7. The CDR3 is made up of 15 amino acids. Germline V lookup: CDR1 SGHRS, CDR2 YFSETQ. As DNA, the CDR3 is TGCGCCAGCAGCACGGGACAGGAGGGTACCGGGGAGCTGTTTTTT. Its translation: CASSTGQEGTGELFF.

On this clone: Other DNA sequences in the same sample also yield this CDR3. The chain has TRBV19 and TRBJ2-2; D might be TRBD1 (6 bases). This CDR3 has 16 amino acids. V was pared by 3 bases and J by 0 bases, with 11 bases between. From germline, CDR1 is LNHDA and CDR2 SQIVND (reference sequence). CDR3 DNA: TGTGCCAGTAGTATTCTGGGGACAACGAACACCGGGGAGCTGTTTTTT. Translated, it gives CASSILGTTNTGELFF.